This T cell receptor beta chain was recovered during a study of a mutant IDH1 vaccine in newly diagnosed glioma. Looking at the study overall: Initiation of the vaccine course occurred 4-6 weeks after radiotherapy alone, or alongside temozolomide cycles.

Sequenced by immunoSEQ multiplex PCR; TCRdb stores in-frame clones only, minus some. The sample contains tens of thousands of clones, about 61% of which appear only once. Time point defined: week 47, end of study. What each vaccine dose contained was 300 ug of mutant IDH1 20-mer peptide, accompanied by topical imiquimod. The CDR3 covers 15 residues. J lost 4 bases, V lost 3 bases, and 7 bases had no gene match. Germline V gives CDR1 LNHDA, CDR2 SQIVND (reference sequence). Comments on this clone: Its matching antigen is unknown.

The sample in question was peripheral blood mononuclear cells (PBMCs), obtained from a glioma patient whose treatment included an IDH1 peptide vaccine. This receptor was obtained from a man aged 35 to 55 with glioma. Some clones in this sample may be carry-over from other donors' samples. The rearrangement joins TRBV19 to TRBJ1-1; 8 bases match TRBD1. In DNA form, the CDR3 reads TGTGCCAGTAGTATCCCGGACAGGGAGGGCACTGAAGCTTTCTTT. Amino acids: CASSIPDREGTEAFF.